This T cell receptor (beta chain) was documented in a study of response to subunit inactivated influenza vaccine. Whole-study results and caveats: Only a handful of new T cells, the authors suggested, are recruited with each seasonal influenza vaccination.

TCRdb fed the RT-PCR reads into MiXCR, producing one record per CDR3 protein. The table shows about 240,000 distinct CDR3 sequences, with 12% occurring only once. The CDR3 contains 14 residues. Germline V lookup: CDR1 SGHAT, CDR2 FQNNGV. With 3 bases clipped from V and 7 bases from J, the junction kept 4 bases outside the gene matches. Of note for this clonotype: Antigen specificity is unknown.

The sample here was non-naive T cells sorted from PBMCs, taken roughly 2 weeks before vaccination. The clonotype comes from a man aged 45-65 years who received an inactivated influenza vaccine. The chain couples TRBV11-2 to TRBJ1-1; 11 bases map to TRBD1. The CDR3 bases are TGTGCCAGCAGCTTTGGGACAGGGGGATTTGAAGCTTTCTTT. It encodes CASSFGTGGFEAFF.